This TCR beta chain was sequenced during a study of regulatory T cells in long-lasting Graves disease. Overall study results and limits: Persistent disease exhibited a predilection for TRBV28, TRBJ1-2 and TRBJ2-5.

J was trimmed by 0 bases and V by 4 bases; bases with no gene match: 7. The CDR3 runs 15 residues. The germline V gene has CDR1 DFQATT and CDR2 SNEGSKA (reference sequence). Time point of the sample: persistent/refractory GD, antithyroid drugs over 5 years with positive TRAb. From RNA extracted from PBMCs, the TCR library was made. To make TCR beta libraries, researchers used iRepertoire HTBI primers and Arm-PCR of CDR3 regions. TCRdb re-analysed the multiplex PCR reads in MiXCR, keeping a single row per CDR3 protein. This table holds a few hundred thousand distinct CDR3 sequences, around 24% found once. Worth noting for this clonotype: No antigen is known for it.

The receptor was derived from a female donor with Graves disease. Sequencing was performed on peripheral blood mononuclear cells (PBMCs), taken when the disease was refractory, from a patient treated with antithyroid drugs. The chain recombines TRBV20-1 with TRBJ2-7; 9 bases map to TRBD1. The DNA for the CDR3 is TGCAGTGCTACTAGGAGGGACAGGGTCTCCTACGAGCAGTACTTC. Protein product: CSATRRDRVSYEQYF.